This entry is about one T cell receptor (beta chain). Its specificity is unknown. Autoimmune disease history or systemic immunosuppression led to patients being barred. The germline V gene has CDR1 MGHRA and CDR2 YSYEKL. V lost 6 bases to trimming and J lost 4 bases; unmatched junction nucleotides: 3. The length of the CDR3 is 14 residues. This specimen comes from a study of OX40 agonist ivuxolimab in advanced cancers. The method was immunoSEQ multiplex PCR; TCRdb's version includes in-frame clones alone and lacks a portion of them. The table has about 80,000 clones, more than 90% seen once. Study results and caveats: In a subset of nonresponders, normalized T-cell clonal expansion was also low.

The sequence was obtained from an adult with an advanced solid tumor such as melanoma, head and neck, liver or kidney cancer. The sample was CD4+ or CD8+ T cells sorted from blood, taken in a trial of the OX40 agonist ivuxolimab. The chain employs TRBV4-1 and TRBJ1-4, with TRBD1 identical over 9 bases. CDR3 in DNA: TGCGCCAGCAGGGGGACAGGGAATAATGAAAAACTGTTTTTT. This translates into CASRGTGNNEKLFF.